This T cell receptor beta chain was found in a study of cytomegalovirus exposure and HLA in healthy donors (dated 2017 in TCRdb). General notes on the study: According to an earlier analysis of a few hundred of the donors, about 179 million T cells yielded 120 million or so unique TCR beta sequences and 250 to 350 Gb of sequence data. Rather than using new phenotypic data, the later analysis identified candidate immune exposures from TCR beta sequences and from how often those sequences occurred across donors. Donor age, sex, ethnicity and CMV serostatus were compiled alongside the repertoire data. On average, around 240,000 unique TCR beta nucleotide sequences were sequenced per donor among some 420 genotyped donors of the cohort, with roughly 18% of those sequences being non-productive. Every repertoire in the discovery cohort had been generated on one and the same sequencing platform. In a later genetic analysis, genome-wide SNP genotypes for about 65% of the roughly 700 donors were used, and that subset was treated as a discovery cohort. Several DR-DQ haplotypes were treated as single units for association and clustering because of strong linkage in the cohort. Along with the approximately 650-subject first cohort, a separate validation cohort of about 110 different subjects was used. Typing coverage varied by locus: roughly 629-640 donors for A, B, C, DRB1 and DQB1; 522 for DQA1; around 610 for DPA1; roughly 450 for DPB1. The study was designed to test whether signatures of past pathogen exposure could be identified by cataloging public T cell receptors. Of the 350 to 400 genotyped donors, approximately 80% fell in the genetic ancestry cluster associated with self-reported Caucasian donors. High-throughput TCR immunosequencing, statistical association of individual TCRs with disease status, and machine learning were combined to predict cytomegalovirus infection status. A later analysis re-examined previously published TCR beta repertoires from just over 650 donors and added high-resolution HLA genotyping to investigate patterns of TCR occurrence. To decide whether each TCR beta V gene segment behaved as functional or pseudogenic, an earlier analysis of some 570 of the donors relied on high-throughput TCR beta sequencing. About 300 gigabases of sequencing data and 78 million or so unique TCR sequences were included in an early release covering several hundred HLA-typed donors. The study profiled the T cell repertoires of hundreds of subjects by immunosequencing and related them to cytomegalovirus serostatus. Class I and class II HLA loci were covered by the typing at four-digit resolution.

For this clone: Its specific antigen is unknown. Base qualities are missing; no much larger clone stands one base away.

The cohort was made up of roughly 670 healthy bone marrow donors. At the time of sampling, all cohort members were nominally healthy, though unrecorded immune exposures were likely present. The donor was CMV seronegative and belonged to the group of 350 or so seronegative cohort members. Every donor gave a peripheral blood sample, and the peripheral blood mononuclear cells from that sample were used for TCR beta sequencing. Genomic DNA was extracted from the blood cell samples with the Qiagen DNeasy Blood Extraction Kit. General conclusions and limits of the study: Correlated functional status among segregating V segments might reflect linkage disequilibrium, but an unknown experimental factor could not be ruled out. Only TCR beta chains were sequenced in this cohort, and the absence of alpha or paired-chain data limited detectable features. In vitro tests confirmed that a few of the cytomegalovirus-associated TCR beta chains recognize cytomegalovirus antigens. Across donors, most TCR sequences were observed very rarely, whereas some public TCRs were present in many individuals. Approximately 18 rarely observed V segments, including chromosome 9 orphons, were excluded from the earlier analysis of almost 600 of the donors because counts were too low. The study gave a list of about 170 TCR beta chains associated with cytomegalovirus. Assigning TCR associations to individual alleles was difficult when HLA alleles, especially DR and DQ, strongly co-occurred. Compared with equally common non-associated chains, HLA-associated TCR beta chains in a later analysis were more clonally expanded and had lower generation probabilities. Several of the top co-occurrence clusters appeared to be linked to parvovirus B19, influenza, CMV and Epstein-Barr virus, according to a later analysis. According to a later analysis, TCR association rates differed among HLA loci, with DRB1 alleles showing the most associated TCRs and HLA-C alleles showing the fewest. A later analysis associated 17,000 or so TCR beta sequences with specific HLA alleles at a false discovery rate of 0.05. A further reported finding was that TCR beta sequences accurately predicted the HLA-A and HLA-B alleles for most subjects in the first cohort. The only immune exposure information available for the cohort was CMV serostatus. The authors suggested that the approach could potentially be generalized to other disease states and immunological phenotypes. Because HLA typing was missing for some donors at each locus, association tests included only the typed subset. The classifier was reported to diagnose cytomegalovirus status with high specificity and sensitivity in both the original cohort and the validation cohort. In a later genetic analysis, fewer N-insertions in productive TCRs were reported among donors in an Asian-associated ancestry cluster than the roughly 640-donor mean. According to a later analysis, most CMV-associated TCR beta chains appeared to be HLA-restricted, and the HLA associations seemed to be driven largely by CMV exposure. An earlier analysis of roughly 570 of the donors showed that most TCR beta V segments appeared in productive rearrangements either about 87% or about 30% of the time, which broadly matched IMGT annotations. Roughly uniform sequencing depth across donors was assumed in presence/absence analyses, although this assumption may not hold. The sequencing pipeline was judged likely to have produced a cluster of highly shared sequence variants as a technical artifact. V-gene and J-gene trimming of TCR beta chains was associated with a missense DCLRE1C variant in a later genetic analysis, and the association was replicated in an independent cohort.

The protocol used for the library was the immunoSEQ multiplex PCR assay. The multiplex PCR relied on a mix of 60 forward primers for TCR Vbeta segments and 13 reverse primers for TCR Jbeta segments. A multiplex PCR assay on genomic DNA amplified the CDR3 region of rearranged TCR beta genes. On the Illumina HiSeq System, the amplified TCR beta libraries were sequenced as 87-base-pair reads. The authors' analysis ran thus. A later analysis tallied roughly 80 million unique TCR beta chains across the approximately 670 repertoires, and approximately 12 million of those chains were shared by two or more donors. Raw reads were error-corrected and collapsed into unique sequences with a nearest-neighbor algorithm that merged closely related sequences to remove PCR and sequencing errors. CDR3 sequences were aligned to IMGT reference sequences to assign V, D and J gene segments. For a sequence to be retained, a match of at least six nucleotides was required to both a V gene segment and a J gene segment. Rearrangements were called productive when the CDR3 lacked stop codons and stayed in frame with V and J; all others were non-productive. CDR3 was defined according to IMGT convention as the region running from the second conserved V-encoded cysteine to the conserved J-encoded phenylalanine. In an earlier analysis of around 540 of the donors, sequences lacking an unambiguous match to a single V gene segment were excluded. An earlier analysis of a few hundred of the donors called V segments functional above 56.7% productive rearrangements and segregating when the between-donor standard deviation exceeded 5%. A statistical classification framework was developed to diagnose cytomegalovirus status using the catalog of TCR beta chain sequences. In a later analysis, V and J genes were assigned by comparing TCR nucleotide sequences against IMGT/GENE-DB human TR gene sequences. The TCRdist pipeline was used in a later analysis to assign CDR3 sequences and most-parsimonious VDJ recombination scenarios. In a later analysis, every TCR beta chain was defined by the combination of its CDR3 amino acid sequence and its V-gene family, and reads without a unique V-gene family were dropped. As a way to deal with suspected cross-contamination and a sequencing artifact, a later analysis dropped roughly 600 nucleotide sequences that were highly shared and had low generation probability. For each public chain, a later analysis derived a clonal expansion index from normalized ranks of inferred template counts within each repertoire. In a later analysis, generation probabilities were computed with a VDJ recombination model fitted to out-of-frame rearrangements, and the resulting probabilities were checked against IGoR. In a later analysis, hypergeometric tests were used to score TCR-TCR, TCR-HLA and TCR-CMV co-occurrence, with a repertoire-size bias correction applied to TCR pairs. To estimate false discovery rates, a later analysis permuted the HLA or CMV assignments 20 times. In a later analysis, co-occurring TCRs were grouped with DBSCAN, and TCRdist sequence similarity was added when clustering was performed within HLA-allele-positive subsets. For co-occurrence clustering, repertoires with fewer than 30,000 or more than 120,000 public chains were excluded, along with a handful of repertoires with anomalous nucleotide sharing. TCRdb re-hosts the immuneACCESS table, in-frame sequences only. Its copies lack some clones; in the studies checked, an unresolved V gene accounts for under half of them, and the cause for the rest is not known. Clone size and the V and J calls come from that table; the DNA yielded D and trimming. Within this sample are roughly 200,000 clones, with less than 85% of them counted one time only. The ten biggest clones cover roughly 0.62% of the sample.

Sequenced sample: PBMCs. The sequence was obtained from a man aged 18 to 29 in good health and CMV-seronegative.

The nucleotides are TGTGCCAGCAGTCAGAACACCGGGGAGCTGTTTTTT. This translates into CASSQNTGELFF. The chain uses TRBV6-1 and TRBJ2-2, with no reliable assignment of the D segment. Reading from cysteine to phenylalanine, the CDR3 counts 12 amino acids. Kept here is only the CDR3 DNA, which spans 36 bases and is read in frame from base 1. In the germline V gene, CDR1 corresponds to MNHNS and CDR2 to SASEGT. Between the V and J ends, shortened by 5 bases and 1 base respectively, the junction contains 2 bases.